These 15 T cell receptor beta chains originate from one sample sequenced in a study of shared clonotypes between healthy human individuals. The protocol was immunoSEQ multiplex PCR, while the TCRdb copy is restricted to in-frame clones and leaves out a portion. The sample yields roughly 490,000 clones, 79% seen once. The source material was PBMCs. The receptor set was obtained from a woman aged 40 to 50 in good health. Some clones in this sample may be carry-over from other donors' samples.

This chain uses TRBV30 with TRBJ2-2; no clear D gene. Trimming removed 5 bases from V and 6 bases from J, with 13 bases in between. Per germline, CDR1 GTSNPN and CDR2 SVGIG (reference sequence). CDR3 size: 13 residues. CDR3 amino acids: CAWGPRPAGELFF. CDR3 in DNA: TGTGCCTGGGGACCTCGCCCTGCCGGGGAGCTGTTTTTT.

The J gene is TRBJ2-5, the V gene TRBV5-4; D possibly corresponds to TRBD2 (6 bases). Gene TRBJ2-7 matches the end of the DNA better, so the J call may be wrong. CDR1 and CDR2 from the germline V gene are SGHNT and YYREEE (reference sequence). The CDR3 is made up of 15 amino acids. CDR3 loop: CASSFEEGSSYEQYF. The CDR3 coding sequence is TGTGCCAGCAGCTTTGAGGAGGGGAGCTCCTACGAGCAGTACTTC.

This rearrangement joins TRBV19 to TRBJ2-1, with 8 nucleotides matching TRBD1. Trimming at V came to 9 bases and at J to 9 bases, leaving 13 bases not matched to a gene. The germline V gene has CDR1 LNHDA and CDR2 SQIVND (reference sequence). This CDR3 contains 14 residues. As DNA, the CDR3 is TGTGCCAGCGCCCAGGGGGCGCGAATTCCTGAGCAGTTCTTC. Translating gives CASAQGARIPEQFF.

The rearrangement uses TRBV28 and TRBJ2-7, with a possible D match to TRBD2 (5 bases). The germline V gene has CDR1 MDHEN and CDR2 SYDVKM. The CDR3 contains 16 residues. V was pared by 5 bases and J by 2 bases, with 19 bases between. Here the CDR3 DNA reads TGTGCCAGCAGTCCGTTGGGAGACCTCAACCCCTACGAGCAGTACTTC. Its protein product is CASSPLGDLNPYEQYF. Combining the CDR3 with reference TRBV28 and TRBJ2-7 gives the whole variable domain DVKVTQSSRYLVKRTGEKVFLECVQDMDHENMFWYRQDPGLGLRLIYFSYDVKMKEKGDIPEGYSVSREKKERFSLILESASTNQTSMYLCASSPLGDLNPYEQYFGPGTRLTVT.

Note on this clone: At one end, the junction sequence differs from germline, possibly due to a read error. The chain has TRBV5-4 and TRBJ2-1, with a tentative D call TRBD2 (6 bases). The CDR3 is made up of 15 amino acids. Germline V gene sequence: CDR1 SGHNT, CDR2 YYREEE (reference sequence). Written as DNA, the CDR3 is TGCGCCAGCAGCCAAGTACGGGGGAACTACAATGAGCAGTTCTTC. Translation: CASSQVRGNYNEQFF.

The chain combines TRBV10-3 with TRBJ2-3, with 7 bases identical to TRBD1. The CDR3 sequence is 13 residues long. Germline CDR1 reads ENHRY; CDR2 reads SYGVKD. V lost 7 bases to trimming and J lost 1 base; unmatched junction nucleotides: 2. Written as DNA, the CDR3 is TGTGCCATCAAGGGGGCAGGCACAGATACGCAGTATTTT. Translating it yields CAIKGAGTDTQYF.

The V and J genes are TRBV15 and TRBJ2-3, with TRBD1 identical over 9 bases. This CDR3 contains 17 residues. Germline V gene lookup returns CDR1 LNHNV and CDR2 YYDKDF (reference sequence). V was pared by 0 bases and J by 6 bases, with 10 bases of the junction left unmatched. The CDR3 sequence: CATSRDRGTGLGDTQYF. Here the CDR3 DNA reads TGTGCCACCAGCAGAGATCGGGGGACAGGGCTAGGGGATACGCAGTATTTT.

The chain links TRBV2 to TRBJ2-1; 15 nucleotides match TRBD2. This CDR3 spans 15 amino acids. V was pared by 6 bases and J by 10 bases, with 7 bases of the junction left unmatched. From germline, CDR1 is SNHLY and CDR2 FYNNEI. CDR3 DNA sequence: TGTGCCAGCAGCCGGGGACTAGCGGGAGGCTGGGAGCAGTTCTTC. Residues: CASSRGLAGGWEQFF.

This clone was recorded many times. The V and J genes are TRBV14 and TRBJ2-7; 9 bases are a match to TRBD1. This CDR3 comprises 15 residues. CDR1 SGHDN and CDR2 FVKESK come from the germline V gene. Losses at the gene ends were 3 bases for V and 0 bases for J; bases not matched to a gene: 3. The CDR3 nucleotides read TGTGCCAGCAGCCAGCGGACAGGGGACTCCTACGAGCAGTACTTC. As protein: CASSQRTGDSYEQYF. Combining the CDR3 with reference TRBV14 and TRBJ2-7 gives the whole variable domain EAGVTQFPSHSVIEKGQTVTLRCDPISGHDNLYWYRRVMGKEIKFLLHFVKESKQDESGMPNNRFLAERTGGTYSTLKVQPAELEDSGVYFCASSQRTGDSYEQYFGPGTRLTVT.

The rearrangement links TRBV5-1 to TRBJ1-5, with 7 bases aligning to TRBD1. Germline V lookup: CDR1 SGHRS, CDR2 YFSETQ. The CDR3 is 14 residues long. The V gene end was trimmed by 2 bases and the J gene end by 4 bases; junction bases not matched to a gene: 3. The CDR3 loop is CASSFSGGNQPQHF. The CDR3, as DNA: TGCGCCAGCAGCTTTTCAGGGGGAAATCAGCCCCAGCATTTT.

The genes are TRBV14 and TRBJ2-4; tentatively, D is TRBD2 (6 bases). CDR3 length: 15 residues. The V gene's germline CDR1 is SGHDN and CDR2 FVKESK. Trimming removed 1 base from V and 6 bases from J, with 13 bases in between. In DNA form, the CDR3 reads TGTGCCAGCAGCCAAGTCGGAGGGGCGGGAAACATTCAGTACTTC. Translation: CASSQVGGAGNIQYF.

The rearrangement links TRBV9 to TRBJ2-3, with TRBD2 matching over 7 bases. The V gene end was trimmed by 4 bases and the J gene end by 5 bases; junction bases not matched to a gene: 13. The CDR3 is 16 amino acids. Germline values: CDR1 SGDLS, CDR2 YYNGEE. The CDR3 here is CASSPSGAGGRDTQYF. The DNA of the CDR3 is TGTGCCAGCAGCCCAAGTGGTGCGGGCGGGAGAGATACGCAGTATTTT.

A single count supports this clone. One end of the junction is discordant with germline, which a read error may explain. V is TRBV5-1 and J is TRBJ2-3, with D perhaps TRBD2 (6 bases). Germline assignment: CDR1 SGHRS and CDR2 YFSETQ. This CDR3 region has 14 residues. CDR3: CASSGWGVTDAQYF. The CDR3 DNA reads TGCGCCAGCAGCGGCTGGGGGGTCACAGATGCGCAGTATTTT. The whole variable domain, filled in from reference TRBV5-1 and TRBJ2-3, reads KAGVTQTPRYLIKTRGQQVTLSCSPISGHRSVSWYQQTPGQGLQFLFEYFSETQRNKGNFPGRFSGRQFSNSRSEMNVSTLELGDSALYLCASSGWGVTDAQYFGPGTRLTVL.

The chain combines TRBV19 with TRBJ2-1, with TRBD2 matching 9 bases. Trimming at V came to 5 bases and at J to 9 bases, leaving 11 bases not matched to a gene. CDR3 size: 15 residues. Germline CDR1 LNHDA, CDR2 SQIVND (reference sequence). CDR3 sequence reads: CASSLSSGAPGEQFF. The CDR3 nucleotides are TGTGCCAGTAGTTTATCTAGCGGGGCGCCGGGTGAGCAGTTCTTC.

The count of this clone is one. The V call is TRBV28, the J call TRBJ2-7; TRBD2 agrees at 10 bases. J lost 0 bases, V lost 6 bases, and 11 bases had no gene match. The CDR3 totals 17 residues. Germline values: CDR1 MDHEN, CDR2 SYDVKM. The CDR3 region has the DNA TGTGCCAGCAGCCGCCCGGGACTAGCGAGCCCCTCCTACGAGCAGTACTTC. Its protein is CASSRPGLASPSYEQYF. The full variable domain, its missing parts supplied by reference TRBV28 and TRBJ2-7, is DVKVTQSSRYLVKRTGEKVFLECVQDMDHENMFWYRQDPGLGLRLIYFSYDVKMKEKGDIPEGYSVSREKKERFSLILESASTNQTSMYLCASSRPGLASPSYEQYFGPGTRLTVT.